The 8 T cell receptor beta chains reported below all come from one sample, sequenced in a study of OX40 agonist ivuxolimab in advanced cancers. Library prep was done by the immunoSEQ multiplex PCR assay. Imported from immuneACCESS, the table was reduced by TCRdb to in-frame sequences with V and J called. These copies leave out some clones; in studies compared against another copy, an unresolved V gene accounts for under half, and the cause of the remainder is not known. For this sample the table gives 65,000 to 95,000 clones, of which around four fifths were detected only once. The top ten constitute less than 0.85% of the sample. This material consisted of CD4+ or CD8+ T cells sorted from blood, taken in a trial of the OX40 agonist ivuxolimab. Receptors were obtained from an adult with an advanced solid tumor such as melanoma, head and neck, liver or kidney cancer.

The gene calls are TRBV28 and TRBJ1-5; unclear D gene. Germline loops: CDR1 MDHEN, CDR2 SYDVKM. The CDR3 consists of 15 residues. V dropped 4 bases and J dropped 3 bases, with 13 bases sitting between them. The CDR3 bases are TGTGCCAGCAGTTATCGGATCGGCTTCAATCAGCCCCAGCATTTT. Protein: CASSYRIGFNQPQHF.

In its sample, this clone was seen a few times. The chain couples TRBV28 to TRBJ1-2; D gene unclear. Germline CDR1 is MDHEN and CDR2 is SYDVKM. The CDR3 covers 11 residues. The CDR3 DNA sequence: TGTGCAAGCGAAGGAAACTATGGCTACACCTTC. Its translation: CASEGNYGYTF.

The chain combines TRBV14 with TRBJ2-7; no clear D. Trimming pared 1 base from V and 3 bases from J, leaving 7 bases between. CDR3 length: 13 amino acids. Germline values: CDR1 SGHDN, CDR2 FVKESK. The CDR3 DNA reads TGTGCCAGCAGCCAAGTTCGGCGCTACGAGCAGTACTTC. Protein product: CASSQVRRYEQYF.

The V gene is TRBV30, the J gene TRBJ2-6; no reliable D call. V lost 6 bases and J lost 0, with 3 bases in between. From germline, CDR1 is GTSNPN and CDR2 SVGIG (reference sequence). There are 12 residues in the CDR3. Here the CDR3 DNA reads TGTGCCTGCAGCTCTGGGGCCAACGTCCTGACTTTC. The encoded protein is CACSSGANVLTF.

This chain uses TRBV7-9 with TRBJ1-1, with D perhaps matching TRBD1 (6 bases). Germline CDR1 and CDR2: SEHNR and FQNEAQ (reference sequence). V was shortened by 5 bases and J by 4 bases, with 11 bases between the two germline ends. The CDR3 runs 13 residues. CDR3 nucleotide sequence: TGTGCCAGCAGCCCTACAGGGTTCACTGAAGCTTTCTTT. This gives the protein CASSPTGFTEAFF. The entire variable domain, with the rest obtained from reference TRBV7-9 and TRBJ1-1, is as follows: DTGVSQNPRHKITKRGQNVTFRCDPISEHNRLYWYRQTLGQGPEFLTYFQNEAQLEKSRLLSDRFSAERPKGSFSTLEIQRTEQGDSAMYLCASSPTGFTEAFFGQGTRLTVV.

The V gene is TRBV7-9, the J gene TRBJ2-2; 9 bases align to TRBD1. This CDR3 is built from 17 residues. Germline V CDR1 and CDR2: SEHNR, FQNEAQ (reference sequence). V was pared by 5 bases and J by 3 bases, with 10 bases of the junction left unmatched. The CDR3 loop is CASSPTQGQGYTGELFF. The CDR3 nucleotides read TGTGCCAGCAGCCCAACGCAAGGACAGGGGTACACCGGGGAGCTGTTTTTT.

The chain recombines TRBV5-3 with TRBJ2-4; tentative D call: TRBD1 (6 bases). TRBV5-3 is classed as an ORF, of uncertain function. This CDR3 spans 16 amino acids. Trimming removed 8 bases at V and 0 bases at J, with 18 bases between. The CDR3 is CASAEDSAVAKNIQYF. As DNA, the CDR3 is TGTGCCAGTGCTGAGGACAGCGCCGTAGCCAAAAACATTCAGTACTTC.

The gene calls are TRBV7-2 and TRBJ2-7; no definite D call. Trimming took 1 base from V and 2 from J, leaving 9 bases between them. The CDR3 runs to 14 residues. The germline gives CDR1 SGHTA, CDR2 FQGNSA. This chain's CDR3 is CASSLGAVTYEQYF. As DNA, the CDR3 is TGTGCCAGCAGCTTAGGAGCAGTAACCTACGAGCAGTACTTC.